This T cell receptor beta chain was observed in a study of blood T cells in healthy people across ages. Germline assignment: CDR1 SNHLY and CDR2 FYNNEI. The CDR3 has 15 amino acids. Trimming took off 4 bases at V and 8 bases at J, with 18 bases between the two ends. General study results and limits: The study lacked donor CMV status, which possibly confounded expanded clonotype changes.

As for this clonotype: Antigen unknown.

Alongside a J-beta primer mix, a sample-barcoded 5' primer served in a second PCR lasting roughly 6 to 11 cycles. One entry per CDR3 protein results from TCRdb running MiXCR on the 5' RACE reads. The sample lists 650,000 to 1,000,000 distinct CDR3 sequences; around 34% were seen once. The chain carries TRBV2 and TRBJ2-1, with D perhaps being TRBD1 or TRBD2 (5 bases each). Sequenced: blood. This TCR derives from a man aged 18 to 35 in good health. The CDR3 DNA follows: TGTGCCAGCAGTGTGGGGGACCTGGGCTCGGATGAGCAGTTCTTC. This translates into CASSVGDLGSDEQFF.